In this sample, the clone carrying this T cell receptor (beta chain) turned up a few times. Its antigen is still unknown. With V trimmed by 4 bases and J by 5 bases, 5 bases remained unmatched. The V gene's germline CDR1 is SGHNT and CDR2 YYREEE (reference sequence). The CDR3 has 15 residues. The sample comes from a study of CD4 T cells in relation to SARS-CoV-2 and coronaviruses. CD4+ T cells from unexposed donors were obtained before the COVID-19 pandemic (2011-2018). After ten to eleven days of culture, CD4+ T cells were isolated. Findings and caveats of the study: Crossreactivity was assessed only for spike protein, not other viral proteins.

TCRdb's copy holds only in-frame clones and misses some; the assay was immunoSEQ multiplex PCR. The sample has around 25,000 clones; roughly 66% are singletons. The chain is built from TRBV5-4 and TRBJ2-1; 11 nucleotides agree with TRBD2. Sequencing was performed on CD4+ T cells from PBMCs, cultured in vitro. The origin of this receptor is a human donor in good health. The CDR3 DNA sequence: TGTGCCAGCAGCCTTGGACTAGCGGGTAACAATGAGCAGTTCTTC. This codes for CASSLGLAGNNEQFF.